The source of this T cell receptor beta chain is a study of T cells in Graves' hyperthyroidism and ophthalmopathy. The study's findings and limits: Blood also showed most of the thyroid clonotypes that were expanded above 0.001.

Of note for this clonotype: The antigen is not known.

Amplification of TCR beta CDR3 regions was performed using RNA transcripts as template. Primed by the HTBI set, a first-round RT-PCR was run on the TCR CDR3. Each CDR3 protein gets one entry after TCRdb re-called the multiplex PCR reads with MiXCR. The sample shows more than 350,000 distinct CDR3 sequences, approximately 15% of them seen only once. Among ophthalmopathy patients, the Clinical Activity Score reached at least 3, the NOSPECS grade reached at least 4, and duration remained under 3 months. A patient was excluded if there was uncontrolled infection, other autoimmune disease, pregnancy or lactation. Diagnoses were made from clinical symptoms, serum measures (thyroxine and TRAb), thyroid ultrasound and orbital computed tomography. Germline V gene sequence: CDR1 SGDLS, CDR2 YYNGEE. CDR3 length: 13 amino acids. V lost 5 bases and J lost 8; bases outside the gene matches: 8.

The source is a woman in her twenties or thirties with Graves' ophthalmopathy. Sequenced input: blood. The chain couples TRBV9 to TRBJ1-2; TRBD1 aligns across 8 bases. Here the CDR3 reads CASRDTGGGGYTF. The CDR3 DNA reads TGTGCCAGCAGAGATACAGGGGGAGGCGGCTACACCTTC. Based on the CDR3 plus reference TRBV9 and TRBJ1-2, the full variable domain is DSGVTQTPKHLITATGQRVTLRCSPRSGDLSVYWYQQSLDQGLQFLIQYYNGEERAKGNILERFSAQQFPDLHSELNLSSLELGDSALYFCASRDTGGGGYTFGSGTRLTVV.